This entry is about one TCR beta chain. What this receptor recognizes is not known. Base quality data are lacking; no much larger clone is found one base away. These data belong to a study of identical twins (dated by TCRdb to the mid-2010s). In terms of the full investigation: TCR alpha and beta repertoires from monozygotic twins, unrelated adults of various ages and cord blood were deep-sequenced to test whether fetal clonotypes persist. To rule out contamination, replicate twin experiments were performed at different times with different library preparation protocols.

Receptor amplification or capture employed 5' RACE. The run used an Illumina HiSeq 2000. Template switching added a universal primer binding site, and the final cDNA carried a unique molecular identifier that allowed TCR cDNA molecules to be counted accurately. Specific primers in the conserved constant-segment region were used to synthesize first-strand cDNA for the TCR alpha and beta chains. To control for contamination, every cDNA library carried two barcodes: a SMART-Mk sample barcode plus Illumina barcodes. TruSeq adapter sequences along with Illumina sample barcodes were introduced in two successive PCR steps. The Illumina HiSeq platform was used with custom primers to sequence TCR alpha and beta cDNA libraries. The original methods were these. MiGEC was used to process raw reads and extract unique molecular identifiers, and MiXCR was used to find CDR3 positions. For each individual, recombination models were inferred using an EM algorithm with the repgenHMM and IGoR tools. Shared clonotypes were analyzed with the tcR package in R, and sharing was normalized by the product of cloneset sizes. Out-of-frame nonproductive sequences were analyzed to study raw recombination free of thymic and clonal selection effects. In TCRdb, the public reads were trimmed at Q25 with fastp and aligned with MiXCR, with productive beta chains retained. Every distinct CDR3 protein forms one entry, paired with its most common genes and DNA. TCRdb, not the authors, supplied the V and J calls. The sample includes 570,000 or so distinct CDR3 sequences, with approximately 10% observed a single time. Roughly 3% of the sample goes to the ten largest clones.

According to the germline V gene (reference sequence), CDR1 reads DFQATT and CDR2 reads SNEGSKA. Relative to germline, V is 3 bases shorter and J is 7 bases shorter, with 3 bases between their ends. The CDR3, cysteine through phenylalanine, is 9 amino acids long. Kept here is only the CDR3 DNA, which spans 27 bases and is read in frame from base 1. Study-wide findings and limitations: Abundant cord blood beta clonotypes had fewer insertions, young adult naive repertoires showed a similar but weaker trend, and memory repertoires showed no such trend. Compared with coincidental sharing between unrelated individuals, out-of-frame TCR alpha sequences shared between twins had an excess of sequences with low generation probability. Because the same donors could not be followed over many years, the conclusions relied on cross-sectional statistical analysis. Invariant T cells such as MAIT and iNKT could partly confound zero-insertion analyses, although diverse VJ usage argued against such confounding for most clonotypes. Recombination models systematically underestimated out-of-frame TCR alpha sharing in monozygotic twins but agreed with sharing between unrelated individuals. In beta out-of-frame sequences, excess twin sharing was weaker, because having fewer shared sequences lowered the signal-to-noise ratio.

Every donor in the study was a healthy Caucasian. The twin cohort consisted of three pairs of female monozygotic twins, all aged roughly 18 to 29 years. Peripheral blood mononuclear cells were the source from which RNA for the TCR libraries was isolated. The same data also contributed to another study, on yellow fever vaccine responses in identical twins. That second report states: According to the authors, the vaccine-induced T cell response in identical twins seemed to be partly convergent and partly specific to each individual. In the study, vaccine-responding T cell clones were precisely tracked in identical twins.

Source material: PBMCs. The source of this sequence is a woman aged 18-30 years in good health. Recombination linked TRBV20-1 to TRBJ2-5; no D gene call is confident. The base sequence is TGCAGTGCTAGGGGGACCCAGTACTTC. This sequence encodes CSARGTQYF.